This entry describes one TCR beta chain. Its antigen target is currently unknown. Per-nucleotide qualities are absent, and no much larger clonotype sits a single base away. One collaborating source in Seattle enrolled patients while the patients were actively infected and followed the patients over time throughout the course of disease. The collaborating institutions used their own protocols to collect whole blood in K2EDTA tubes. For TCRbeta analysis, collaborators shipped samples as frozen whole blood, isolated PBMCs, or DNA extracted from either of those sample types. The CDR3 runs 15 amino acids, cysteine and phenylalanine included. Solely the CDR3 DNA is kept, with 45 bases framed from the first base. The V end gives up 5 bases and the J end 5 bases, leaving 9 bases in the junction not matched to a gene. The germline V gene encodes CDR1 SGHTA and CDR2 FQGTGA. The data derive from a study of blood T cell repertoires in COVID-19 (dated by TCRdb to about 2020). Study-wide context: The collaborator samples originated in the United States, Italy and Spain and spanned the acute and convalescent phases of COVID-19. The material from the prospective study consisted of cDNA or gDNA derived from T cells, B-cell-depleted T cells, or PBMCs. Subjects who had been exposed to COVID-19, were actively infected with it, or had recovered from it provided the deeply sampled blood TCRbeta repertoires that made up the dataset. The repertoires were released in a freely available public database meant as a resource for research on the immune response to SARS-CoV-2. The samples were drawn from two sources: the first 160 participants of the ongoing ImmuneRACE study, and 950 to 1,500 subjects contributed by 6 global collaborators. Nearly every sample came with metadata listing a de-identified subject ID, COVID-19 status, age in years and sex. Where available, HLA class I and class II types were taken from metadata supplied by the sample provider and were not determined by assay-based typing. Overall results and qualifications from the work: Clinical and demographic metadata were provided uncurated, with the amount varying by source and participant.

TCRbeta CDR3 regions were amplified from genomic DNA by means of the immunoSEQ Assay, a bias-controlled multiplex PCR. The published analysis was carried out like this. Within the assay, amplification of reference gene primers was used to estimate how many nucleated cells each sample contained. Sequence reads were collapsed and filtered to measure the absolute abundance of every unique TCRbeta CDR3 rearrangement. For each sample, productive Simpson clonality was calculated as the square root of Simpson's diversity index across productive rearrangements. The source is immuneACCESS, and TCRdb retained only in-frame sequences with V and J called. Part of the clones is not carried over; for the studies checked, unresolved V genes explain less than half of this, and the remainder is unexplained. Clone size and the V and J calls come from that table; the DNA yielded D and trimming. This sample is represented by 55,000 to 75,000 clones; about four fifths of them were singletons. The top ten clonotypes cover approximately 10% of the sample.

The sequencing input was peripheral blood. This sequence originates from a man at least 80 years old with COVID-19, enrolled during active disease. The rearranged segments are TRBV7-3 and TRBJ1-2, and 9 junction bases match TRBD1. This receptor carries the CDR3 CASSPLTGGGYGYTF. The nucleotides read TGTGCCAGCAGCCCGCTGACAGGGGGAGGGTATGGCTACACCTTC.